These 19 T cell receptor beta chains were sequenced from one sample in a study of regulatory T cells in long-lasting Graves disease. Researchers made TCR beta libraries by using iRepertoire HTBI primers and running Arm-PCR on CDR3 regions. TCRdb fed the multiplex PCR reads into MiXCR, producing one record per CDR3 protein. The sample gives around 450,000 distinct CDR3 sequences, roughly 16% of which show up once; about 12% is in the top ten. Time point in this sample: newly diagnosed GD, antithyroid drugs for less than 3 months. RNA isolated from PBMCs was used to make the TCR library. The sample was also reused in another study, on T cells in Graves' hyperthyroidism and ophthalmopathy.

The sample was peripheral blood mononuclear cells (PBMCs), taken at new diagnosis, from a patient treated with antithyroid drugs. The receptors were sampled from a man aged 40-49 years with Graves disease.

This clonotype was found many times. This chain links TRBV5-1 with TRBJ2-5; no clear D. The V gene lost 4 bases and the J gene lost 5 bases, with 12 bases spanning the gap. The CDR3 is made up of 13 amino acids. Germline V gives CDR1 SGHRS, CDR2 YFSETQ. The CDR3: CASSPIIGETQYF. For the CDR3, the DNA is TGCGCCAGCAGCCCGATTATCGGGGAGACCCAGTACTTC. The whole variable domain, remainder taken from reference TRBV5-1 and TRBJ2-5, is KAGVTQTPRYLIKTRGQQVTLSCSPISGHRSVSWYQQTPGQGLQFLFEYFSETQRNKGNFPGRFSGRQFSNSRSEMNVSTLELGDSALYLCASSPIIGETQYFGPGTRLLVL.

The rearrangement joins TRBV20-1 to TRBJ2-7; 14 bases are shared with TRBD2. This CDR3 region has 16 residues. CDR1 is DFQATT and CDR2 is SNEGSKA in the germline V gene (reference sequence). After removal of 3 bases from V and 2 bases from J, the junction contained 6 bases not matched to a gene. As DNA, the CDR3 is TGCAGTGCTAGGGGGACTAGCGGGAGCACCACCTACGAGCAGTACTTC. It translates to CSARGTSGSTTYEQYF.

There are many counts of this clonotype. The chain uses TRBV10-3 and TRBJ2-3; tentatively, D is TRBD1 (5 bases). Germline V gene lookup returns CDR1 ENHRY and CDR2 SYGVKD. The length of the CDR3 is 12 residues. The V gene lost 10 bases and the J gene lost 2 bases, with 10 bases spanning the gap. The CDR3 nucleotides are TGTGCCAGCCAAGGGGACACAGATACGCAGTATTTT. This translates into CASQGDTDTQYF.

The chain combines TRBV5-1 with TRBJ2-3; D not resolved. Trimming cost V 7 bases and J 2 bases, with 14 bases left between them. Germline V CDR1 and CDR2: SGHRS, YFSETQ. The CDR3 length is 14 residues. As DNA, the CDR3 is TGCGCCAGCCAAGTCAGTTACTACACAGATACGCAGTATTTT. This codes for CASQVSYYTDTQYF. Using reference TRBV5-1 and TRBJ2-3 for the parts outside the CDR3, the full variable domain is KAGVTQTPRYLIKTRGQQVTLSCSPISGHRSVSWYQQTPGQGLQFLFEYFSETQRNKGNFPGRFSGRQFSNSRSEMNVSTLELGDSALYLCASQVSYYTDTQYFGPGTRLTVL.

Many counts were recorded for this clonotype. The V and J genes are TRBV28 and TRBJ1-1, with TRBD1 as a possible D gene (5 bases). The CDR3 loop spans 13 amino acids. Deletions cut 8 bases from V and 1 base from J, with 11 bases between. In germline, CDR1 is MDHEN, CDR2 SYDVKM. This CDR3 reads CASGAVANTEAFF. CDR3 nucleotides: TGTGCCAGCGGGGCCGTCGCGAACACTGAAGCTTTCTTT. The full variable domain, completed using reference TRBV28 and TRBJ1-1, is DVKVTQSSRYLVKRTGEKVFLECVQDMDHENMFWYRQDPGLGLRLIYFSYDVKMKEKGDIPEGYSVSREKKERFSLILESASTNQTSMYLCASGAVANTEAFFGQGTRLTVV.

This clonotype was recorded many times. The V gene is TRBV3-1, the J gene TRBJ2-3; D uncertain. CDR1 and CDR2 (germline): LGHDT, YNNKEL (reference sequence). The V end was cut by 8 bases, the J end by 2 bases, with 11 bases between. The CDR3 length is 13 residues. CDR3: CASSPPATDTQYF. For the CDR3, the DNA is TGTGCCAGCTCTCCTCCCGCCACAGATACGCAGTATTTT.

In this sample, this clonotype turned up many times. The rearrangement uses TRBV12-3 or TRBV12-4 and TRBJ2-7; 11 positions agree with TRBD2. The junction had 4 bases not matched to a gene; V was cut back by 3 bases and J by 0 bases. This CDR3 contains 16 residues. DNA of the CDR3: TGTGCCAGCAGTTTCCGAACTAGCGGGAGCTCCTACGAGCAGTACTTC. It encodes CASSFRTSGSSYEQYF.

This clonotype was recorded many times. V is TRBV20-1 and J is TRBJ2-7; D is tentatively TRBD1 or TRBD2 (5 bases each). The V and J ends lost 8 bases and 7 bases respectively, with 21 bases between them. The CDR3 consists of 13 residues. Germline assignment: CDR1 DFQATT and CDR2 SNEGSKA (reference sequence). CDR3 in DNA: TGCAGTTCGATCACTGGGGGAATAAGGGAGCAGTACTTC. Translating it yields CSSITGGIREQYF.

A note on this clonotype: Since a much larger clone is just one base distant, this may be a read error. The chain recombines TRBV30 with TRBJ1-4; D remains ambiguous. CDR1 is GTSNPN, CDR2 SVGIG, per germline (reference sequence). The CDR3 contains 15 residues. The V end was cut by 5 bases, the J end by 4 bases, with 17 bases between. In DNA, the CDR3 is TGTGCCTGGGGACCGAAAAAAGGTTTTAATGAAAAACTGTTTTTT. It encodes CAWGPKKGFNEKLFF.

This clonotype was seen at least ten times. The CDR3 region has the DNA TGTGCCAGCAGCCGACGCGATGGTCAGCCCCAGCATTTT. This codes for CASSRRDGQPQHF. This chain uses TRBV3-1 with TRBJ1-5; no reliable D call. The CDR3 runs 13 residues. The germline CDR1 and CDR2 sequences are LGHDT and YNNKEL (reference sequence). V dropped 4 bases and J dropped 6 bases, with 10 bases sitting between them. The whole variable domain, filled in from reference TRBV3-1 and TRBJ1-5, reads DTAVSQTPKYLVTQMGNDKSIKCEQNLGHDTMYWYKQDSKKFLKIMFSYNNKELIINETVPNRFSPKSPDKAHLNLHINSLELGDSAVYFCASSRRDGQPQHFGDGTRLSIL.

In this sample, this clonotype turned up many times. The chain employs TRBV28 and TRBJ1-5; D not certain. Trimming stripped 1 base from V and 1 base from J, with 5 bases between. Germline assignment: CDR1 MDHEN and CDR2 SYDVKM. The CDR3 contains 14 residues. The CDR3 sequence: CASSLSGSNQPQHF. Written as DNA, the CDR3 is TGTGCCAGCAGTTTATCGGGGAGCAATCAGCCCCAGCATTTT.

This clonotype was seen repeatedly, ten times or more. The rearrangement links TRBV5-1 to TRBJ2-3; TRBD2 matches 12 bases. CDR3 length equals 16 residues. Germline CDR1 reads SGHRS; CDR2 reads YFSETQ. V trimming: 5 bases; J trimming: 6 bases; junction bases outside the gene matches: 10. The CDR3 loop reads CASSRRTSGVRDTQYF. The CDR3 region has the DNA TGCGCCAGCAGTCGGAGGACTAGCGGGGTCCGGGATACGCAGTATTTT.

Concerning this clonotype itself: A read error may produce the germline difference seen at one junction end. This chain uses TRBV5-1 with TRBJ2-5, with D perhaps TRBD2 (6 bases). CDR1 and CDR2 (germline): SGHRS, YFSETQ. This CDR3 spans 12 amino acids. CDR3 residues: CASSLGRLESYF. CDR3 DNA: TGTGCCAGCAGCTTGGGACGACTAGAGTCGTACTTC. The complete variable domain, with remaining parts taken from reference TRBV5-1 and TRBJ2-5, reads KAGVTQTPRYLIKTRGQQVTLSCSPISGHRSVSWYQQTPGQGLQFLFEYFSETQRNKGNFPGRFSGRQFSNSRSEMNVSTLELGDSALYLCASSLGRLESYFGPGTRLLVL.

This chain connects TRBV7-9 to TRBJ2-7, with D tentatively TRBD1 (6 bases). This CDR3 contains 14 residues. Germline V gives CDR1 SEHNR, CDR2 FQNEAQ (reference sequence). With 4 bases removed from V and 4 bases from J, the gap between germline ends came to 14 bases. CDR3 loop: CASSSDRRRYEQYF. CDR3 DNA: TGTGCCAGCAGCTCGGACAGACGACGATACGAGCAGTACTTC.

Here the CDR3 reads CASSDHTSGSIDEQFF. The CDR3 DNA sequence: TGTGCCAGCAGTGATCATACTAGCGGGAGTATCGATGAGCAGTTCTTC. The V and J genes are TRBV2 and TRBJ2-1, with 11 bases fitting TRBD2. The V and J ends lost 3 bases and 8 bases, in that order; junction bases with no gene match: 9. The CDR3 covers 16 residues. Looked up from germline, CDR1 is SNHLY and CDR2 is FYNNEI. Full variable domain (outside the CDR3, taken from reference TRBV2 and TRBJ2-1): EPEVTQTPSHQVTQMGQEVILRCVPISNHLYFYWYRQILGQKVEFLVSFYNNEISEKSEIFDDQFSVERPDGSNFTLKIRSTKLEDSAMYFCASSDHTSGSIDEQFFGPGTRLTVL.

This clonotype was observed a handful of times. CDR3 in DNA: TGTGCCAGCAGCTTAGAGCCCCCGGGACTAGCGGGAACAGATACGCAGTATTTT. It translates to CASSLEPPGLAGTDTQYF. V usage is TRBV11-2 and J usage is TRBJ2-3, with TRBD2 matching 13 bases. V was pared by 0 bases and J by 3 bases, with 6 bases of the junction left unmatched. CDR1 and CDR2 (germline): SGHAT, FQNNGV. The CDR3 loop spans 18 amino acids.

The sample holds many counts of this clonotype. This rearrangement joins TRBV28 to TRBJ2-7; D possibly uses TRBD1 or TRBD2 (5 bases each). The CDR3 is 14 amino acids. Trimming pared 5 bases from V and 7 bases from J, leaving 18 bases between. CDR1 is MDHEN and CDR2 is SYDVKM in the germline V gene. The CDR3: CASSTGTAPREQYF. The CDR3 coding sequence is TGTGCCAGCAGTACCGGGACGGCACCTCGGGAGCAGTACTTC.

A few counts support this clonotype. V gene TRBV28 combines with J gene TRBJ2-2; D is undetermined. The CDR3 extends over 14 amino acids. V was pared by 5 bases and J by 1 base, with 8 bases between. CDR1 and CDR2 from the germline V gene are MDHEN and SYDVKM. Written as DNA, the CDR3 is TGTGCCAGCAGTCGACTGATGAACACCGGGGAGCTGTTTTTT. As protein: CASSRLMNTGELFF.

This clonotype was observed many times. The rearrangement uses TRBV30 and TRBJ1-4; D gene ambiguous. This CDR3 has 13 amino acids. Trimming stripped 4 bases from V and 6 bases from J, with 12 bases between. Germline-derived CDR1 and CDR2 are GTSNPN and SVGIG (reference sequence). CDR3: CAWNGNSHEKLFF. DNA of the CDR3: TGTGCCTGGAACGGAAATAGCCATGAAAAACTGTTTTTT.